This paragraph reports one T cell receptor (beta chain). The table came from immunoSEQ multiplex PCR; TCRdb's copy has only in-frame clones and leaves some out. This sample carries 300,000 to 450,000 clones, roughly 90% of them seen once, and the ten largest clones take just over 1%. The CDR3 is 17 residues long. Trimming cost V 0 bases and J 7 bases, with 19 bases left between them. Germline CDR1 and CDR2: KGHDR and SFDVKD. The data derive from a study of blood T cell repertoires in COVID-19. For the study at large: Samples taken during acute and convalescent COVID-19 were collected in the United States, Italy and Spain. From T cells, B-cell-depleted T cells, or PBMCs came the material, which was cDNA or gDNA.

Sequencing input: PBMCs or T cells enriched from blood (not recorded which). The TCR sequence derives from a woman aged 25 to 45 who had been exposed to COVID-19. V gene TRBV24-1 combines with J gene TRBJ2-3; a possible D gene is TRBD1 (5 bases). The CDR3 loop is CATSDLGATLKQHTQYF. The DNA for the CDR3 is TGTGCCACCAGTGATTTGGGGGCAACCTTAAAACAGCATACGCAGTATTTT.